This T cell receptor (beta chain) is from a study of blood T cells in healthy people across ages. For the second PCR, which ran for about 6 to 11 cycles, a sample-barcoded 5' primer and a J-beta primer mix were used. TCRdb reprocessed the 5' RACE reads with MiXCR, giving one entry per CDR3 protein. Altogether about 1.7 million distinct CDR3 sequences are present, 28% being singletons, with the ten largest covering approximately 7.7%. The count of this clonotype is one. Germline CDR1 reads LNHNV; CDR2 reads YYDKDF (reference sequence). V lost 1 base and J 7 bases, leaving 2 bases between the germline ends. The CDR3 loop spans 11 amino acids.

Source material: blood. The V and J genes are TRBV15 and TRBJ1-5; D is uncertain. The sequence was obtained from a woman under 40 in good health. The CDR3 region has the DNA TGTGCCACCAGCAGAGGCCAGCCCCAGCATTTT. It is translated as CATSRGQPQHF.